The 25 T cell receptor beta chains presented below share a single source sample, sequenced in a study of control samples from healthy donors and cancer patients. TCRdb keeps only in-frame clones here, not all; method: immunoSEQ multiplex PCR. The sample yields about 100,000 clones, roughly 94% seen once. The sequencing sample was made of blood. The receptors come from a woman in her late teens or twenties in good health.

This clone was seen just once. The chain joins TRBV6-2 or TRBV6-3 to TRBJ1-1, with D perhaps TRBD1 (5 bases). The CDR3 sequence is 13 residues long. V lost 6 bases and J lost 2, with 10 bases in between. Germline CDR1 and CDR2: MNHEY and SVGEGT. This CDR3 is CASSLRVNTEAFF. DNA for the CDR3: TGTGCCAGCAGCCTCAGGGTAAACACTGAAGCTTTCTTT.

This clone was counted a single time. In DNA form, the CDR3 reads TGTGCCAGCAGGTCACAGGGGGTAGGAAACACCATATATTTT. Translating it yields CASRSQGVGNTIYF. J is TRBJ1-3 and V is TRBV28; TRBD1 agrees at 8 bases. V lost 6 bases, J lost 4 bases, and 5 bases stayed unmatched. CDR1 and CDR2 (germline): MDHEN, SYDVKM. The CDR3 consists of 14 residues.

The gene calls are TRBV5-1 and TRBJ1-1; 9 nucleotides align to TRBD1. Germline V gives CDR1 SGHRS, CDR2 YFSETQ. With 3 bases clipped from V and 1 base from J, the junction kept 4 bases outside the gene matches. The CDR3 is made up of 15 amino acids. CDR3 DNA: TGCGCCAGCAGCTGGCAGGACAGGGGGAACACTGAAGCTTTCTTT. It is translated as CASSWQDRGNTEAFF.

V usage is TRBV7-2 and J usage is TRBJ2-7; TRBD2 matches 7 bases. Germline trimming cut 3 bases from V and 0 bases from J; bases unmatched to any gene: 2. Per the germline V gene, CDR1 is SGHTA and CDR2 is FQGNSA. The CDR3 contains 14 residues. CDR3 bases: TGTGCCAGCAGCTTCGGCGGGAGCTCCTACGAGCAGTACTTC. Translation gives CASSFGGSSYEQYF.

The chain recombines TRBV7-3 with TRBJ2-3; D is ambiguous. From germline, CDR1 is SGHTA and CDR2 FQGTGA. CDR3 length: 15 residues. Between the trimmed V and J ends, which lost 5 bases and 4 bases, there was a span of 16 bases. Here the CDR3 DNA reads TGTGCCAGCAGCCCTAATGGGTTTGTGGCAGATACGCAGTATTTT. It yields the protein CASSPNGFVADTQYF. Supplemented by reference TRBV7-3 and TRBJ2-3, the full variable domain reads GAGVSQTPSNKVTEKGKYVELRCDPISGHTALYWYRQSLGQGPEFLIYFQGTGAADDSGLPNDRFFAVRPEGSVSTLKIQRTERGDSAVYLCASSPNGFVADTQYFGPGTRLTVL.

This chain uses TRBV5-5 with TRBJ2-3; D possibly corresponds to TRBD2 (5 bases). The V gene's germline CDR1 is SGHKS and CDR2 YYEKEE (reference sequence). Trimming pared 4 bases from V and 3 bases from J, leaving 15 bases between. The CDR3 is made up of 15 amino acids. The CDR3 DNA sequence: TGTGCCAGCAGCGGAAGAGACTCGGGGACAGATACGCAGTATTTT. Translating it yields CASSGRDSGTDTQYF.

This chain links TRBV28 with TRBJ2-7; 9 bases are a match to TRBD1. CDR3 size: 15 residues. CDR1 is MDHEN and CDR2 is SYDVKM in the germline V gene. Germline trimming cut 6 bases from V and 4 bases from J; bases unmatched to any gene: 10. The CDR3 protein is CASSPLGTGSYEQYF. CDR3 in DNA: TGTGCCAGCAGCCCTCTCGGGACAGGGTCGTACGAGCAGTACTTC.

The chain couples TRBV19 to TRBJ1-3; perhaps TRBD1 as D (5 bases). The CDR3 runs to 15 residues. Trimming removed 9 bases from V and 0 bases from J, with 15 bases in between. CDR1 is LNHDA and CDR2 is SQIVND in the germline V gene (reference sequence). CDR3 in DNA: TGTGCCAGCCGACAGAACGGAGTCTCTGGAAACACCATATATTTT. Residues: CASRQNGVSGNTIYF.

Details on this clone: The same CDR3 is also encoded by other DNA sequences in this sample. The CDR3 DNA reads as TGTGCCAGCAGTGATACGGGGTCGGTATACGAGCAGTACTTC. It specifies CASSDTGSVYEQYF. The chain employs TRBV2 and TRBJ2-7; the D gene is possibly TRBD2 (5 bases). The germline CDR1 and CDR2 sequences are SNHLY and FYNNEI. The CDR3 has 14 residues. V shed 3 bases and J shed 4 bases, with 13 bases lying between them.

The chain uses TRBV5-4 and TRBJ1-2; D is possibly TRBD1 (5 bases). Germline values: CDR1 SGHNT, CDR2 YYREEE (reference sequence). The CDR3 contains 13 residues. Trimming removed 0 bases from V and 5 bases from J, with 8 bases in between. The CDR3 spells CASSLGQLYGYTF. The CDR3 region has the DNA TGTGCCAGCAGCTTGGGACAGTTATATGGCTACACCTTC.

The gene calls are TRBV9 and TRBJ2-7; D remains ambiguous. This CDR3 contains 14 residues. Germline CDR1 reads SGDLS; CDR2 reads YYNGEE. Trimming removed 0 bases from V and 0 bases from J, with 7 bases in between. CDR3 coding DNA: TGTGCCAGCAGCGTAGTTCCTAGCTCCTACGAGCAGTACTTC. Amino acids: CASSVVPSSYEQYF.

The DNA for the CDR3 is TGTGCCAGCAGCTCCGCTAGCGGGAGGGCCGTGAATGAGCAGTTCTTC. It codes for CASSSASGRAVNEQFF. The genes are TRBV7-3 and TRBJ2-1; 12 bases fit TRBD2. J lost 7 bases, V lost 4 bases, and 8 bases had no gene match. The CDR3 runs to 16 residues. Germline CDR1 is SGHTA and CDR2 is FQGTGA.

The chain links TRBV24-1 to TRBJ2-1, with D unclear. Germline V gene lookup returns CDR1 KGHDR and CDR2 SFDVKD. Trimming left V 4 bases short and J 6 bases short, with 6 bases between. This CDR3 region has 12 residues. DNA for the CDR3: TGTGCCACCAGTGACCTCCTCAATGAGCAGTTCTTC. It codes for CATSDLLNEQFF.

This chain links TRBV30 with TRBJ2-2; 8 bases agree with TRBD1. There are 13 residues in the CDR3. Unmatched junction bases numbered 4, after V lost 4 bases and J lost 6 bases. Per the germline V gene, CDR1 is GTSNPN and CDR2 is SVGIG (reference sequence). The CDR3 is CAWNMDRAGELFF. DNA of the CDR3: TGTGCCTGGAATATGGACAGGGCCGGGGAGCTGTTTTTT. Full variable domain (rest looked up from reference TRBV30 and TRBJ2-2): SQTIHQWPATLVQPVGSPLSLECTVEGTSNPNLYWYRQAAGRGLQLLFYSVGIGQISSEVPQNLSASRPQDRQFILSSKKLLLSDSGFYLCAWNMDRAGELFFGEGSRLTVL.

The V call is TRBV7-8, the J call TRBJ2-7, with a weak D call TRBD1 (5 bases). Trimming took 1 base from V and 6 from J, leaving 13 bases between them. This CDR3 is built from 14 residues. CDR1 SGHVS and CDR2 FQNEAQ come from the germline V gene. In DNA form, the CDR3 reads TGTGCCAGCAGCTTAGTGGCTAGGACACGCGAGCAGTACTTC. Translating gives CASSLVARTREQYF.

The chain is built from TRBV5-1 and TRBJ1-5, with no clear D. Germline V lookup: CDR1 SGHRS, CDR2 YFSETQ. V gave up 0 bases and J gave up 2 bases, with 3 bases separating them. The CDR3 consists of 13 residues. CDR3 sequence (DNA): TGCGCCAGCAGCTTGGGGCGCAATCAGCCCCAGCATTTT. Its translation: CASSLGRNQPQHF.

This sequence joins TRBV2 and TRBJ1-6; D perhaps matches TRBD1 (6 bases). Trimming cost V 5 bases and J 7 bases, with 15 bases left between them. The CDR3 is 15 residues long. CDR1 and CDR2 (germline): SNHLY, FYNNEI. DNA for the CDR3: TGTGCCAGCAGTCACTGGACAGACCAGAATTCACCCCTCCACTTT. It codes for CASSHWTDQNSPLHF.

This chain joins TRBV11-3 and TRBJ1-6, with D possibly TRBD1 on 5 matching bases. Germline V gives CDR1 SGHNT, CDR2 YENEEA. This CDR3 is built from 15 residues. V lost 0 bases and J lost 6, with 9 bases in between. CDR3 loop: CASSLDPGRNSPLHF. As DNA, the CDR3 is TGTGCCAGCAGCTTAGACCCAGGGCGTAATTCACCCCTCCACTTT. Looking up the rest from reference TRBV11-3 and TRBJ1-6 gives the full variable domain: EAGVVQSPRYKIIEKKQPVAFWCNPISGHNTLYWYLQNLGQGPELLIRYENEEAVDDSQLPKDRFSAERLKGVDSTLKIQPAELGDSAVYLCASSLDPGRNSPLHFGNGTRLTVT.

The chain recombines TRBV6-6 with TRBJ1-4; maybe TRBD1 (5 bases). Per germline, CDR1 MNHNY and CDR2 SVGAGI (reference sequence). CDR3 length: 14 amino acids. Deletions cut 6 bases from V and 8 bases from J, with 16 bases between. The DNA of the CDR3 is TGTGCCAGCAGCCCCCGGACAATGGGGGAAAAACTGTTTTTT. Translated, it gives CASSPRTMGEKLFF.

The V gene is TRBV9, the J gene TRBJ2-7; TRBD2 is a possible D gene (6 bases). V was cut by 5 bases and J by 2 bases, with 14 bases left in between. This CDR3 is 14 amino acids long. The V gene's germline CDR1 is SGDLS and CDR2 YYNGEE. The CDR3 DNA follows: TGTGCCAGCAGTACCGTTGGGGGGACCTACGAGCAGTACTTC. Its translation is CASSTVGGTYEQYF.

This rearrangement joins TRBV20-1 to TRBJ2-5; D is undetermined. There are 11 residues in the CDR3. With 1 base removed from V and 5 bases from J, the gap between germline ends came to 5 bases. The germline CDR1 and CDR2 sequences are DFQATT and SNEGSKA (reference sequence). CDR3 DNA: TGCAGTGCTAGAGTTTTGGAGACCCAGTACTTC. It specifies CSARVLETQYF.

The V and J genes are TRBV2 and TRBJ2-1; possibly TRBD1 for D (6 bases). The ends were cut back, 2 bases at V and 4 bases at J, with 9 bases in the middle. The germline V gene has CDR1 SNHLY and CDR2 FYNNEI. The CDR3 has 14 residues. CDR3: CASSETQGYNEQFF. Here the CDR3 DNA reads TGTGCCAGCAGTGAAACCCAGGGGTACAATGAGCAGTTCTTC.

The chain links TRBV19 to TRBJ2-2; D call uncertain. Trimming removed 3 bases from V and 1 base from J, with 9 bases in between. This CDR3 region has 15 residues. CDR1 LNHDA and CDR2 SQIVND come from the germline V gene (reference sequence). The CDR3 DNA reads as TGTGCCAGTAGTATTCCAGGTTTGAACACCGGGGAGCTGTTTTTT. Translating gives CASSIPGLNTGELFF.

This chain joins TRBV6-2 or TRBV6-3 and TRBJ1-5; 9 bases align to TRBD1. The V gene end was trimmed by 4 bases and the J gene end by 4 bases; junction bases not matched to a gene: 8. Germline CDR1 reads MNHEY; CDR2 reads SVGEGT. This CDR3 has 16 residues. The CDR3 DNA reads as TGTGCCAGCAGTTCATGGGGGACAGGGCTAAATCAGCCCCAGCATTTT. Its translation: CASSSWGTGLNQPQHF.

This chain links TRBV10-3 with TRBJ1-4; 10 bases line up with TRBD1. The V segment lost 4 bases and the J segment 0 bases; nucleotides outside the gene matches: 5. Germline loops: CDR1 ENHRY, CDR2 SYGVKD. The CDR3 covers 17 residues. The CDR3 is CAISGTGGTATNEKLFF. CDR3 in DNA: TGTGCCATCAGTGGGACAGGGGGTACCGCAACTAATGAAAAACTGTTTTTT.